This section outlines one T cell receptor (beta chain) sequence together with its context. Its antigen is unidentified. A sample of blood taken at first hyperthyroidism diagnosis preceded any ophthalmopathy symptoms. Using around 10 ml of fresh peripheral blood, PBMCs were prepared. This sample was included in a study of T cells in Graves' hyperthyroidism and ophthalmopathy. Study at large: Once the initial diagnosis was made, peripheral blood was obtained before any treatment.

This CDR3 has 14 amino acids. The germline gives CDR1 SGDLS, CDR2 YYNGEE. V was cut by 1 base and J by 7 bases, with 14 bases left in between. From RNA transcripts, TCR beta CDR3 regions were amplified. HTBI primers were the set used in a first-round RT-PCR of the TCR CDR3. TCRdb itself ran the multiplex PCR reads through MiXCR, one entry per CDR3 protein. This repertoire shows a few hundred thousand distinct CDR3 sequences, around 14% found once; its top ten account for 25% to 35%. General study findings and limits: A model of 13 V-J pairs discriminated ophthalmopathy from stable hyperthyroidism.

This clonotype originated in a woman under 30 with Graves' hyperthyroidism that later progressed to Graves' ophthalmopathy. The chain carries TRBV9 and TRBJ2-5; possible D gene TRBD2, 5 bases. The sample comprised blood. The CDR3 sequence: CASSVRDYSGTQYF. Written as DNA, the CDR3 is TGTGCCAGCAGCGTACGAGACTATTCTGGGACCCAGTACTTC. Full variable domain (remainder filled in from reference TRBV9 and TRBJ2-5): DSGVTQTPKHLITATGQRVTLRCSPRSGDLSVYWYQQSLDQGLQFLIQYYNGEERAKGNILERFSAQQFPDLHSELNLSSLELGDSALYFCASSVRDYSGTQYFGPGTRLLVL.